The 17 T cell receptor beta chains below all came from one sample that was sequenced in a study of T cell repertoires in cytomegalovirus infection. TCRdb re-called the reads with MiXCR, one entry per CDR3 protein. The data contain 300,000 to 400,000 distinct CDR3 sequences, about a sixth of them singletons. The sequenced sample was PBMCs. These receptor sequences come from a human donor in good health (CMV status not recorded). Some clones in this sample may be carry-over from other donors' samples.

The chain uses TRBV29-1 and TRBJ1-1; tentatively, D is TRBD1 (5 bases). The CDR3 length is 13 residues. V lost 8 bases and J lost 6, with 19 bases in between. Per germline, CDR1 SQVTM and CDR2 ANQGSEA. CDR3 coding DNA: TGCAGCACTAAATCCGGGACCGTCTCTGAAGCTTTCTTT. Translated, it gives CSTKSGTVSEAFF.

This clonotype was observed at least ten times. J is TRBJ1-2 and V is TRBV7-2; D perhaps matches TRBD1 (5 bases). Trimming cost V 1 base and J 1 base, with 10 bases left between them. CDR1 is SGHTA, CDR2 FQGNSA, per germline. This CDR3 is built from 15 residues. CDR3 coding DNA: TGTGCCAGCAGCTTAGTCGGGACGGATAACTATGGCTACACCTTC. It yields the protein CASSLVGTDNYGYTF.

The chain couples TRBV6-2 or TRBV6-3 to TRBJ1-5, with 10 bases aligning to TRBD1. J was trimmed by 4 bases and V by 7 bases; bases with no gene match: 4. Germline V gene data show CDR1 as MNHEY and CDR2 as SVGEGT. The CDR3 totals 14 residues. CDR3 sequence: CASTDRGPNQPQHF. DNA of the CDR3: TGTGCCAGCACCGACAGGGGGCCAAATCAGCCCCAGCATTTT.

This clonotype showed up just a few times. The V gene is TRBV6-2 or TRBV6-3, the J gene TRBJ2-1; TRBD2 might be the D (5 bases). From germline, CDR1 is MNHEY and CDR2 SVGEGT. V lost 4 bases and J lost 8, with 9 bases in between. The CDR3 runs 12 residues. Here the CDR3 DNA reads TGTGCCAGCAGTTCCTTCGGGGATGAGCAGTTCTTC. Its protein product is CASSSFGDEQFF.

The J gene is TRBJ2-3, the V gene TRBV4-1; 9 bases match TRBD2. V was pared by 1 base and J by 4 bases, with 6 bases of the junction left unmatched. The CDR3 consists of 16 residues. Per the germline V gene, CDR1 is MGHRA and CDR2 is YSYEKL. The CDR3 coding sequence is TGCGCCAGCAGCCAAGGCGGGGGGGCGTTCGCAGATACGCAGTATTTT. The encoded protein is CASSQGGGAFADTQYF.

There are a few counts of this clonotype. The CDR3 sequence is CASSYSGARRETQYF. Written as DNA, the CDR3 is TGTGCCAGCAGTTACTCTGGAGCTAGGAGAGAGACCCAGTACTTC. The rearrangement uses TRBV6-2 or TRBV6-3 and TRBJ2-5, with D unclear. Trimming removed 0 bases from V and 4 bases from J, with 12 bases in between. From germline, CDR1 is MNHEY and CDR2 SVGEGT. The length of the CDR3 is 15 residues.

V gene TRBV24-1 combines with J gene TRBJ2-5, with 9 positions matching TRBD2. This CDR3 has 15 residues. CDR1 is KGHDR and CDR2 is SFDVKD in the germline V gene. V shed 5 bases and J 3 bases; nucleotides not matched to a gene: 6. CDR3 DNA sequence: TGTGCCACCAGTGCGGGCGGGAGGGCCGAAGAGACCCAGTACTTC. This encodes CATSAGGRAEETQYF.

The chain couples TRBV4-1 to TRBJ1-2; tentative D call: TRBD1 (5 bases). Germline lookup yields CDR1 MGHRA and CDR2 YSYEKL. This CDR3 region has 15 residues. Trimming cost V 2 bases and J 0 bases, with 10 bases left between them. The CDR3: CASSQLQVSNYGYTF. CDR3 bases: TGCGCCAGCAGCCAATTACAGGTGTCTAACTATGGCTACACCTTC.

Many counts were recorded for this clonotype. The chain has TRBV20-1 and TRBJ2-7; TRBD2 aligns across 7 bases. CDR1 and CDR2 (germline): DFQATT, SNEGSKA (reference sequence). With 3 bases clipped from V and 7 bases from J, the junction kept 12 bases outside the gene matches. CDR3 length: 14 amino acids. The CDR3 loop reads CSASRPGQAGEQYF. The DNA for the CDR3 is TGCAGTGCTAGTCGTCCCGGACAAGCGGGAGAGCAGTACTTC.

This clonotype was counted many times. The chain has TRBV10-3 and TRBJ2-5; possible D gene TRBD2, 5 bases. CDR1 is ENHRY and CDR2 is SYGVKD in the germline V gene. The CDR3 sequence is 15 residues long. V lost 0 bases and J 5 bases, leaving 13 bases between the germline ends. The CDR3 loop is CAISESNGLAETQYF. CDR3 bases: TGTGCCATCAGTGAGTCGAACGGCTTAGCGGAGACCCAGTACTTC.

The chain recombines TRBV18 with TRBJ1-4; D unresolved. Per germline, CDR1 KGHSH and CDR2 LQKENI. V gave up 6 bases and J gave up 5 bases, with 10 bases separating them. This CDR3 region has 13 residues. The CDR3 loop reads CASSATQNEKLFF. CDR3 in DNA: TGTGCCAGCTCCGCGACCCAGAATGAAAAACTGTTTTTT. The whole variable domain, filled in from reference TRBV18 and TRBJ1-4, reads NAGVMQNPRHLVRRRGQEARLRCSPMKGHSHVYWYRQLPEEGLKFMVYLQKENIIDESGMPKERFSAEFPKEGPSILRIQQVVRGDSAAYFCASSATQNEKLFFGSGTQLSVL.

V and J are TRBV10-3 and TRBJ2-5; 9 bases match TRBD2. V lost 4 bases to trimming and J lost 0 bases; unmatched junction nucleotides: 6. Germline CDR1 is ENHRY and CDR2 is SYGVKD. The CDR3 is 16 residues long. Here the CDR3 reads CAISGGTSSNQETQYF. Here the CDR3 DNA reads TGTGCCATCAGTGGCGGGACTAGCAGTAACCAAGAGACCCAGTACTTC.

This clonotype was detected many times. The chain couples TRBV7-2 to TRBJ2-5, with D possibly being TRBD1 (6 bases). Germline CDR1 SGHTA, CDR2 FQGNSA. Trimming left V 2 bases short and J 4 bases short, with 23 bases between. The length of the CDR3 is 18 residues. The CDR3: CASSLPILKSDSPETQYF. CDR3 DNA sequence: TGTGCCAGCAGCTTACCGATTTTGAAGTCGGACAGTCCAGAGACCCAGTACTTC. Looking up the rest from reference TRBV7-2 and TRBJ2-5 gives the full variable domain: GAGVSQSPSNKVTEKGKDVELRCDPISGHTALYWYRQSLGQGLEFLIYFQGNSAPDKSGLPSDRFSAERTGGSVSTLTIQRTQQEDSAVYLCASSLPILKSDSPETQYFGPGTRLLVL.

In this sample, this clonotype turned up many times. The chain is built from TRBV7-6 and TRBJ1-3; TRBD1 might be the D (5 bases). V was cut by 4 bases and J by 1 base, with 14 bases left in between. Looked up from germline, CDR1 is SGHVS and CDR2 is FNYEAQ. CDR3 length equals 16 residues. This CDR3 is CASSWGSSRSGNTIYF. The CDR3 DNA is TGTGCCAGCAGCTGGGGCAGCAGTCGATCTGGAAACACCATATATTTT.

This clonotype was seen a few times. V and J are TRBV5-5 and TRBJ1-1; 10 bases match TRBD1. J gave up 0 bases and V 4 bases, and 6 bases lay outside the gene matches. The CDR3 totals 16 residues. Per the germline V gene, CDR1 is SGHKS and CDR2 is YYEKEE (reference sequence). The CDR3 DNA reads TGTGCCAGCAGCCTTTTGACAGGGGGCGTGAACACTGAAGCTTTCTTT. Amino acids: CASSLLTGGVNTEAFF.

V and J are TRBV6-6 and TRBJ1-6; perhaps TRBD1 as D (6 bases). With 5 bases removed from V and 7 bases from J, the gap between germline ends came to 18 bases. Germline V CDR1 and CDR2: MNHNY, SVGAGI (reference sequence). This CDR3 comprises 16 residues. CDR3 sequence (DNA): TGTGCCAGCAGTCGTGGGGGGGGCCCTGTGAATTCACCCCTCCACTTT. Protein sequence: CASSRGGGPVNSPLHF.

This clonotype was counted many times. The chain carries TRBV7-2 and TRBJ2-3, with no clear D. Trimming stripped 5 bases from V and 0 bases from J, with 12 bases between. The CDR3 extends over 15 amino acids. Looked up from germline, CDR1 is SGHTA and CDR2 is FQGNSA. CDR3 DNA sequence: TGTGCCAGCAGCACAACGTCAGCGAGCACAGATACGCAGTATTTT. The encoded protein is CASSTTSASTDTQYF.